This TCR beta chain was obtained from a study of human T cells and chemical hapten exposure. General study results and limits: There were significantly more large CDR3 similarity clusters among expanded TCRs than among controls. Every donor had alopecia, and their immune response may therefore differ from healthy people's.

Ten or more counts support this clonotype. Its antigen is unknown. TCRdb re-derived calls from the RACE reads in MiXCR, one entry per CDR3 protein. This repertoire shows approximately 400,000 distinct CDR3 sequences, more than 4.5% found once; its top ten account for approximately 2.4%. The sample's time point: pre-sensitization, week 0. The treatment: therapeutic diphenylcyclopropenone sensitization with weekly scalp DPC. Each patch-test visit's blood sample preceded patch application. Total RNA extraction was carried out from unfractionated whole blood. Germline V gene data show CDR1 as SGHRS and CDR2 as YFSETQ. The CDR3 has 16 amino acids. Trimming stripped 1 base from V and 5 bases from J, with 18 bases between.

The source material was whole blood, sampled in connection with sensitization to the hapten diphenylcyclopropenone (DPC). This receptor was taken from a woman in her forties or fifties with alopecia areata. Some clones in this sample may be carry-over from other donors' samples. V is TRBV5-1 and J is TRBJ1-1; D is perhaps TRBD1 (5 bases). The CDR3 region has the DNA TGCGCCAGCAGCTTGACTGGGGCGATGGGGAAGACTGAAGCTTTCTTT. Translating it yields CASSLTGAMGKTEAFF.